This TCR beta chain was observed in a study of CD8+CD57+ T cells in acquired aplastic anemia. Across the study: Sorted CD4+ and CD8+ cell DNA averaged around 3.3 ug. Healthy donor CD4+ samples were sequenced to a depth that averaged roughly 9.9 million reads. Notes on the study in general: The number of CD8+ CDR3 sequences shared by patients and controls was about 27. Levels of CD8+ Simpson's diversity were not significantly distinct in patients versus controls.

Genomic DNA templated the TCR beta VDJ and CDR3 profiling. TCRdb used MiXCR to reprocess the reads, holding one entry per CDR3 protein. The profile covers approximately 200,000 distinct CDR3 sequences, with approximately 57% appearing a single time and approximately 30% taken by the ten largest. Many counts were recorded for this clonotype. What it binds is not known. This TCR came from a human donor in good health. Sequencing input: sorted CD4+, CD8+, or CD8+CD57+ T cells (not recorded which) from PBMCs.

The CDR3 bases are TGTGCCAGCAGTTACGTCCTTAACTACGAGCAGTACTTC. Its protein is CASSYVLNYEQYF. The genes are TRBV6-2 or TRBV6-3 and TRBJ2-7, with no clear D. Germline CDR1 MNHEY, CDR2 SVGEGT. The CDR3 has 13 residues. Trimming took 2 bases from V and 3 from J, leaving 8 bases between them.